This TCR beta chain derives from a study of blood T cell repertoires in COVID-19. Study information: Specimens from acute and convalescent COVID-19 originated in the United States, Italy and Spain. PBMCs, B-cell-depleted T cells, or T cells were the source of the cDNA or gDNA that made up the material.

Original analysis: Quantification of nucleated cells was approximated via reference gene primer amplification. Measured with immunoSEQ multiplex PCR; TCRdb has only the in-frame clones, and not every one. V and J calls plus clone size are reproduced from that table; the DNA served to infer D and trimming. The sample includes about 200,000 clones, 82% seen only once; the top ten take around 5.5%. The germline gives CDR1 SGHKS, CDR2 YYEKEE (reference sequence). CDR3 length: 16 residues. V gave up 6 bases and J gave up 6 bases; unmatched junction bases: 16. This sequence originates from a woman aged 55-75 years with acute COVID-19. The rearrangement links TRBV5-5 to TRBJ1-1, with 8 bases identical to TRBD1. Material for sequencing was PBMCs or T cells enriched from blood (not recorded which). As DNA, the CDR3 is TGTGCCAGCACCGCTGGGACAGGAGGGGGGGGCCCTGAAGCTTTCTTT. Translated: CASTAGTGGGGPEAFF.